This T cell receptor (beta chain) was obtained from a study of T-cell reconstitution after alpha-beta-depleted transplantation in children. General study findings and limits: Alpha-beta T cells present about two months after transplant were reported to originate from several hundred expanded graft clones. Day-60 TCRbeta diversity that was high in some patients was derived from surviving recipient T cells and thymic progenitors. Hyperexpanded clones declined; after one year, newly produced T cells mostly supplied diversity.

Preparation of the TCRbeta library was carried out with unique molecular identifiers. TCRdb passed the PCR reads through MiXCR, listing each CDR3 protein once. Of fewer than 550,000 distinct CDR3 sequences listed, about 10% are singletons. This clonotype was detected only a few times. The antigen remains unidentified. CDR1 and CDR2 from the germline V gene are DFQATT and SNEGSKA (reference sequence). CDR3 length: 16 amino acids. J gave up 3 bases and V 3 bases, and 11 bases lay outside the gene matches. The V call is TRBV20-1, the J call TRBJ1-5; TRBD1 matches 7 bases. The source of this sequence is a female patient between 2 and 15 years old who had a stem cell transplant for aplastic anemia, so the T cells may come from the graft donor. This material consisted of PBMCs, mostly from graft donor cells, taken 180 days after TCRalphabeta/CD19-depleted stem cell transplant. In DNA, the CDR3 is TGCAGTGCTAGGACCCGACAGGGTTGGGCCAATCAGCCCCAGCATTTT. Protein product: CSARTRQGWANQPQHF.